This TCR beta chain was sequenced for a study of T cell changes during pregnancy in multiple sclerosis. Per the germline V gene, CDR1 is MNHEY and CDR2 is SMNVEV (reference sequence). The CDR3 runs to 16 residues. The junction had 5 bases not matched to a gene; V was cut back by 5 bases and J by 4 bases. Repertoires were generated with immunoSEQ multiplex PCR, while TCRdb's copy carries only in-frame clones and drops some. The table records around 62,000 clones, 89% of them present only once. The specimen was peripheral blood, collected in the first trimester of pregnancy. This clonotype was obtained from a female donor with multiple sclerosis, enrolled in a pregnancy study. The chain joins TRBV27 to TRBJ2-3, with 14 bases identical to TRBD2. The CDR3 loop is CASSGPGLAGADTQYF. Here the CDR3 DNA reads TGTGCCAGCAGTGGACCGGGACTAGCGGGGGCAGATACGCAGTATTTT.